This T cell receptor (beta chain) was sequenced for a study of T cell responses to AZD1222 COVID-19 vaccine. V was trimmed by 3 bases and J by 5 bases, leaving 13 bases between them. Germline V gene sequence: CDR1 MNHEY, CDR2 SVGEGT. This CDR3 contains 14 residues. Data came from immunoSEQ multiplex PCR; TCRdb stores just in-frame clones and leaves some out. Found here are 120,000 to 150,000 clones, approximately 90% of them singletons; the top ten hold roughly 1.5%. Overall study results and limits: Baseline seropositivity characterized only a handful of AZD1222 recipients.

As concerns this clone: The target antigen is unknown.

The starting material was peripheral blood, obtained 28 days after the second AZD1222 dose. This chain connects TRBV6-2 or TRBV6-3 to TRBJ1-1; D not certain. The source of this sequence is an adult who received the AZD1222 COVID-19 vaccine. The CDR3 spells CASSYRRSGTEAFF. The DNA for the CDR3 is TGTGCCAGCAGTTATCGCAGATCGGGGACTGAAGCTTTCTTT.